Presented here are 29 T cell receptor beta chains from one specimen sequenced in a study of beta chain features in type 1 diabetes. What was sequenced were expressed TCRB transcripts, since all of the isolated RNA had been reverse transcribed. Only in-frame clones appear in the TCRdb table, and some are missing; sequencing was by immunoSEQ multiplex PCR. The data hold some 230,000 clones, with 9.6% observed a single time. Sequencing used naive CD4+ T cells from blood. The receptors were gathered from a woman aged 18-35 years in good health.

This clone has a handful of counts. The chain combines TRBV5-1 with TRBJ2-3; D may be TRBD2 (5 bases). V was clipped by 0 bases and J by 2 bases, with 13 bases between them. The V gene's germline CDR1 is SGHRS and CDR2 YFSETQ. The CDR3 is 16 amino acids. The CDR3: CASSLGSERSTDTQYF. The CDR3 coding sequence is TGCGCCAGCAGCTTGGGTAGCGAGAGGTCCACAGATACGCAGTATTTT.

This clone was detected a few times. The CDR3 sequence: CAIKGRELGEAFF. The CDR3 nucleotides read TGTGCCATCAAGGGCAGGGAACTTGGTGAAGCTTTCTTT. The chain is built from TRBV10-3 and TRBJ1-1, with D tentatively TRBD1 (5 bases). V dropped 7 bases and J dropped 7 bases, with 16 bases sitting between them. CDR3 length: 13 residues. Germline V gene data show CDR1 as ENHRY and CDR2 as SYGVKD.

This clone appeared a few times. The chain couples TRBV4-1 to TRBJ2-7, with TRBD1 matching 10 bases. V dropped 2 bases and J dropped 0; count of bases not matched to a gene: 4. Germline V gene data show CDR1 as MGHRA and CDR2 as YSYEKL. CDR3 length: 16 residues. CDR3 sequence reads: CASSQPGTGDSYEQYF. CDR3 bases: TGCGCCAGCAGCCAACCTGGGACAGGGGACTCCTACGAGCAGTACTTC.

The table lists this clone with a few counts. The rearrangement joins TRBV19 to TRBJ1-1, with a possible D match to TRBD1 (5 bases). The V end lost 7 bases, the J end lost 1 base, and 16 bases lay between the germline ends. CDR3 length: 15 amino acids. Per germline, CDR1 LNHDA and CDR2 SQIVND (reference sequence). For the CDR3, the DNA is TGTGCCAGTACCCCTCAGGGCATCAGGAACACTGAAGCTTTCTTT. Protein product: CASTPQGIRNTEAFF.

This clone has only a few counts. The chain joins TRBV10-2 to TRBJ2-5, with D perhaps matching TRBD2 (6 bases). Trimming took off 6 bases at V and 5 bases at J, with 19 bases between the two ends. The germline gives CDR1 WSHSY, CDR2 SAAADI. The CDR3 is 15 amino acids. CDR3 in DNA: TGCGCCAGCAGGGAGAGGGCGGGATCTGAGGAGACCCAGTACTTC. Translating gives CASRERAGSEETQYF.

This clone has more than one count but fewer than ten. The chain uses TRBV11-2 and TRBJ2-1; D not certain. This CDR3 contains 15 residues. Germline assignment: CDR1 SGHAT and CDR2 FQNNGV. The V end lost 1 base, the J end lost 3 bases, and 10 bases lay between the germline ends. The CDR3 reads CASSLGSSGYNEQFF. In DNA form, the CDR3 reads TGTGCCAGCAGCTTAGGGTCCTCGGGCTACAATGAGCAGTTCTTC.

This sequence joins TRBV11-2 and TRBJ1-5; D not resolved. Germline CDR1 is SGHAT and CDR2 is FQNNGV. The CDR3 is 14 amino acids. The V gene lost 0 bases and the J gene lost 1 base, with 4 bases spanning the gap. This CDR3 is CASSLEASNQPQHF. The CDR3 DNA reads TGTGCCAGCAGCTTAGAGGCAAGCAATCAGCCCCAGCATTTT.

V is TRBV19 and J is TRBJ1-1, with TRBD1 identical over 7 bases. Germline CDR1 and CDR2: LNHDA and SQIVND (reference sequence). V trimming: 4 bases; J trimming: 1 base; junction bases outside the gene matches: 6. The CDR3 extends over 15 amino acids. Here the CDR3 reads CASSTRGRGNTEAFF. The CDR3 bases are TGTGCCAGTAGTACGAGGGGGCGGGGGAACACTGAAGCTTTCTTT.

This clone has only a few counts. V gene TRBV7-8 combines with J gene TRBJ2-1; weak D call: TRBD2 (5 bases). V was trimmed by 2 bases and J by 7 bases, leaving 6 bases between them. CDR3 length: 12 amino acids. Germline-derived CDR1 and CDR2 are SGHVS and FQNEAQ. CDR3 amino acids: CASSLRGNEQFF. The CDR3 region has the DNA TGTGCCAGCAGCTTAAGAGGGAATGAGCAGTTCTTC.

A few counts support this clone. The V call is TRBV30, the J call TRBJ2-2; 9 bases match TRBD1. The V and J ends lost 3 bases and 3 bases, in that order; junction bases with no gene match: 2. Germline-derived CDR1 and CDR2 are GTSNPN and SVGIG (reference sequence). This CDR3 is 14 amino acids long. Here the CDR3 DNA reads TGTGCCTGGAGACAGGGGGCTTACACCGGGGAGCTGTTTTTT. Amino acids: CAWRQGAYTGELFF.

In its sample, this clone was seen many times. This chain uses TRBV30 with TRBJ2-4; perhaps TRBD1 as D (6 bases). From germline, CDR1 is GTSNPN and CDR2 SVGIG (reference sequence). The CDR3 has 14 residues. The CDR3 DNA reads TGTGCGATCACAGGGTCGGGGAGCAAAAACATTCAGTACTTC. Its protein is CAITGSGSKNIQYF.

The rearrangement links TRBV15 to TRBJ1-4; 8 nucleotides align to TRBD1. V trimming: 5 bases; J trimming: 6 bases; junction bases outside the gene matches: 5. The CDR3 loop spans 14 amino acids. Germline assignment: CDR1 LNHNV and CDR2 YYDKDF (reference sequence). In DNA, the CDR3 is TGTGCCACCAGCCGACAGGGGAGGGATGAAAAACTGTTTTTT. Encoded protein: CATSRQGRDEKLFF. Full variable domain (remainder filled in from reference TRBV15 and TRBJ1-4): DAMVIQNPRYQVTQFGKPVTLSCSQTLNHNVMYWYQQKSSQAPKLLFHYYDKDFNNEADTPDNFQSRRPNTSFCFLDIRSPGLGDTAMYLCATSRQGRDEKLFFGSGTQLSVL.

The DNA for the CDR3 is TGTGCCAGCAGCCCGACGACAGGGGGCGATGGCTACACCTTC. This sequence encodes CASSPTTGGDGYTF. The rearrangement uses TRBV7-3 and TRBJ1-2, with TRBD1 matching 10 bases. The CDR3 loop spans 14 amino acids. Trimming cost V 5 bases and J 6 bases; bases outside gene matches: 6. Germline CDR1 is SGHTA and CDR2 is FQGTGA. The complete variable domain, with remaining parts taken from reference TRBV7-3 and TRBJ1-2, reads GAGVSQTPSNKVTEKGKYVELRCDPISGHTALYWYRQSLGQGPEFLIYFQGTGAADDSGLPNDRFFAVRPEGSVSTLKIQRTERGDSAVYLCASSPTTGGDGYTFGSGTRLTVV.

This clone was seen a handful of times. The CDR3, as DNA: TGTGCCAGCAGCGTAATAGGGGTAGGTGAAGCTTTCTTT. It codes for CASSVIGVGEAFF. The gene calls are TRBV9 and TRBJ1-1; D is perhaps TRBD1 (5 bases). Germline CDR1 and CDR2: SGDLS and YYNGEE. Trimming cost V 1 base and J 7 bases, with 11 bases left between them. The CDR3 loop spans 13 amino acids.

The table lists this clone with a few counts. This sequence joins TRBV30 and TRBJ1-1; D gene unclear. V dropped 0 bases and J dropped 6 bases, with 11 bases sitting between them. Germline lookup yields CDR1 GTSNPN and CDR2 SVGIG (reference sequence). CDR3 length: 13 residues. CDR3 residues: CAWSVGAVAEAFF. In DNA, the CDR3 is TGTGCCTGGAGTGTTGGAGCAGTAGCTGAAGCTTTCTTT.

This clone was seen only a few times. The CDR3: CATSRDRAMNEQYF. CDR3 nucleotide sequence: TGTGCCACCAGCAGAGATCGTGCGATGAACGAGCAGTACTTC. The rearrangement joins TRBV15 to TRBJ2-7, with no clear D. The CDR3 length is 14 residues. Trimming stripped 0 bases from V and 5 bases from J, with 11 bases between. Germline V gives CDR1 LNHNV, CDR2 YYDKDF (reference sequence).

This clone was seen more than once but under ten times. The CDR3 region has the DNA TGTGCCAGCAGCCGATCCGGGACTATGATGGAGGGTGAGCAGTTCTTC. It yields the protein CASSRSGTMMEGEQFF. This chain links TRBV11-2 with TRBJ2-1; 7 nucleotides agree with TRBD2. The CDR3 has 16 amino acids. The trim removed 5 bases at V and 9 bases at J, leaving 16 bases unmatched. CDR1 SGHAT and CDR2 FQNNGV come from the germline V gene.

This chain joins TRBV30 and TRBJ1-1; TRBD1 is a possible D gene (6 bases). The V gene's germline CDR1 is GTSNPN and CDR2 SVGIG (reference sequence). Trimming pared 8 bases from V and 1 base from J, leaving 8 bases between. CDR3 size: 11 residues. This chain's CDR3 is CATGWNTEAFF. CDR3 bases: TGTGCCACAGGGTGGAACACTGAAGCTTTCTTT.

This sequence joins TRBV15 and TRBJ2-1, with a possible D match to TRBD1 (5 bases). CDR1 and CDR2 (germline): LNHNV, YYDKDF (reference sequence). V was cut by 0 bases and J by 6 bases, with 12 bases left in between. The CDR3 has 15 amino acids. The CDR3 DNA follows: TGTGCCACCAGCAGAGATCCCGGCCAGGGCAATGAGCAGTTCTTC. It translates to CATSRDPGQGNEQFF. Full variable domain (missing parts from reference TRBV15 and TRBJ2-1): DAMVIQNPRYQVTQFGKPVTLSCSQTLNHNVMYWYQQKSSQAPKLLFHYYDKDFNNEADTPDNFQSRRPNTSFCFLDIRSPGLGDTAMYLCATSRDPGQGNEQFFGPGTRLTVL.

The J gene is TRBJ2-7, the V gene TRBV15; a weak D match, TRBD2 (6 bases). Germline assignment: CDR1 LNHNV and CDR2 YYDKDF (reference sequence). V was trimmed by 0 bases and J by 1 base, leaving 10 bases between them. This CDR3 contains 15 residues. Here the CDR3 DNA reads TGTGCCACCAGCAGAGAGAAGGGAGGATCCTACGAGCAGTACTTC. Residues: CATSREKGGSYEQYF.

The CDR3 sequence: CASSPSGSGYEQYF. CDR3 in DNA: TGTGCCAGCTCACCTAGCGGGAGTGGGTACGAGCAGTACTTC. The chain is built from TRBV18 and TRBJ2-7; 9 nucleotides match TRBD2. CDR1 and CDR2 (germline): KGHSH, LQKENI. The CDR3 has 14 amino acids. V dropped 3 bases and J dropped 4; count of bases not matched to a gene: 4.

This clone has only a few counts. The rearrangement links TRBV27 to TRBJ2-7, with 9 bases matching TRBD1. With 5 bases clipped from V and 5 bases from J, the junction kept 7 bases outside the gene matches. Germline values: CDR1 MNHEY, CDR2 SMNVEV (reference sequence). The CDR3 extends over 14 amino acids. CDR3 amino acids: CASSKGQGRHEQYF. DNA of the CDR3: TGTGCCAGCAGTAAGGGACAGGGTCGCCACGAGCAGTACTTC.

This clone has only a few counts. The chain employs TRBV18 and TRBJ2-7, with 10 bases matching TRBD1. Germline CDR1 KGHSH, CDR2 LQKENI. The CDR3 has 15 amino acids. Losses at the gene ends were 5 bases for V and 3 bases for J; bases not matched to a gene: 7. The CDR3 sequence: CASSATGTGDYEQYF. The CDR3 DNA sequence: TGTGCCAGCTCAGCGACCGGGACAGGGGACTACGAGCAGTACTTC.

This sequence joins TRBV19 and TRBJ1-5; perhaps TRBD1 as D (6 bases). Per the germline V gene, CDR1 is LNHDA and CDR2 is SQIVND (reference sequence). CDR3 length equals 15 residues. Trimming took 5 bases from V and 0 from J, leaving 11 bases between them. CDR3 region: CASSDRHYSNQPQHF. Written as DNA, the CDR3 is TGTGCCAGTAGTGACAGGCATTATAGCAATCAGCCCCAGCATTTT.

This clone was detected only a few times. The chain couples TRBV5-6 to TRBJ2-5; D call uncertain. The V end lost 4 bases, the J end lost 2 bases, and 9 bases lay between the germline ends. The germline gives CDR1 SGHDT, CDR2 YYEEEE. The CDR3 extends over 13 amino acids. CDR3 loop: CASSLLRQETQYF. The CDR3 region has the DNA TGTGCCAGCAGCCTACTCAGGCAAGAGACCCAGTACTTC. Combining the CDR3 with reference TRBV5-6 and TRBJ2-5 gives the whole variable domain DAGVTQSPTHLIKTRGQQVTLRCSPKSGHDTVSWYQQALGQGPQFIFQYYEEEERQRGNFPDRFSGHQFPNYSSELNVNALLLGDSALYLCASSLLRQETQYFGPGTRLLVL.

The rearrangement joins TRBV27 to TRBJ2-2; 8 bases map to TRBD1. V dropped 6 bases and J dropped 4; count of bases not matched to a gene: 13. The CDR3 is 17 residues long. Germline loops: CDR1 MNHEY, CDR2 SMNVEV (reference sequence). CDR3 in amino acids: CASSPDRVQTRTGELFF. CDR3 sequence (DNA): TGTGCCAGCAGCCCGGACAGGGTACAAACCCGCACCGGGGAGCTGTTTTTT.

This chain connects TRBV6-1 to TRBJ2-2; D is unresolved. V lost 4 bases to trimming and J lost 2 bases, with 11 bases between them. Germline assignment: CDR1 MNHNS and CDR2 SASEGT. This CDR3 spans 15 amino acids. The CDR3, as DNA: TGTGCCAGCAGTGTTCCTCCTAGTAACACCGGGGAGCTGTTTTTT. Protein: CASSVPPSNTGELFF.

The chain's CDR3 is CASSSGRENYGYTF. In DNA, the CDR3 is TGTGCCAGCAGTTCCGGCAGGGAAAACTATGGCTACACCTTC. The chain recombines TRBV6-6 with TRBJ1-2; D is perhaps TRBD1 (5 bases). The V and J ends lost 4 bases and 2 bases respectively, with 11 bases between them. The CDR3 runs to 14 residues. The germline gives CDR1 MNHNY, CDR2 SVGAGI (reference sequence).

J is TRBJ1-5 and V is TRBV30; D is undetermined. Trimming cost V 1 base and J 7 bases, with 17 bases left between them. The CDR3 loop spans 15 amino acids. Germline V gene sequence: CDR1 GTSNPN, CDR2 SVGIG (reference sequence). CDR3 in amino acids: CAWSGATAGGQPQHF. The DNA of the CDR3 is TGTGCCTGGAGTGGGGCGACTGCGGGCGGGCAGCCCCAGCATTTT.